A single sample is the source of the 21 T cell receptor beta chains below, sequenced in a study of blood T cell repertoires in COVID-19 (dated by TCRdb to 2018 to 2020). Library creation used the immunoSEQ multiplex PCR assay. Entries here come from immuneACCESS through TCRdb and include only in-frame sequences with V and J called. Some clones fail to appear in such tables; in the studies checked, an unresolved V gene covers under half of the shortfall, and the cause of the remainder is unknown. A total of roughly 48,000 clones appear in this sample, about 77% of them only once. The ten largest clonotypes hold about 18% of the sample. Sequenced material: peripheral blood. The receptors were sampled from a human donor with active or convalescent COVID-19. The donor label of this sample is uncertain.

The chain couples TRBV3-1 (or the pseudogene TRBV3-2) to TRBJ1-1; no clear D. The CDR3 has 14 amino acids. The V gene's germline CDR1 is LGHDT and CDR2 YNNKEL (reference sequence). V dropped 1 base and J dropped 1 base, with 7 bases sitting between them. The CDR3 DNA reads as TGTGCCAGCAGCCAAGGGAGGAGGAACACTGAAGCTTTCTTT. Its translation: CASSQGRRNTEAFF.

Only one count was recorded for this clone. This rearrangement joins TRBV6-1 to TRBJ2-1; tentatively, D is TRBD1 (6 bases). CDR1 is MNHNS and CDR2 is SASEGT in the germline V gene. V lost 3 bases and J 8 bases, leaving 17 bases between the germline ends. The length of the CDR3 is 15 residues. For the CDR3, the DNA is TGTGCCAGCAGTGAGGGGGCCCCCAGGATCGATGAGCAGTTCTTC. It encodes CASSEGAPRIDEQFF.

The rearrangement uses TRBV24-1 and TRBJ2-2, with a weak D call TRBD1 (5 bases). V lost 10 bases to trimming and J lost 5 bases, with 16 bases between them. This CDR3 is built from 14 residues. Germline V gene sequence: CDR1 KGHDR, CDR2 SFDVKD. CDR3 nucleotide sequence: TGTGCCACACACAGGTCTGGAGAAACCGGGGAGCTGTTTTTT. Protein product: CATHRSGETGELFF.

The chain recombines TRBV28 with TRBJ2-1; D is undetermined. There are 15 residues in the CDR3. Trimming shortened V by 7 bases and J by 0 bases, and 13 bases separated the two germline ends. Germline assignment: CDR1 MDHEN and CDR2 SYDVKM. CDR3 DNA: TGTGCCAGCACCTTGGGCATGGGCTCCTACAATGAGCAGTTCTTC. Protein: CASTLGMGSYNEQFF. Combining the CDR3 with reference TRBV28 and TRBJ2-1 gives the whole variable domain DVKVTQSSRYLVKRTGEKVFLECVQDMDHENMFWYRQDPGLGLRLIYFSYDVKMKEKGDIPEGYSVSREKKERFSLILESASTNQTSMYLCASTLGMGSYNEQFFGPGTRLTVL.

The chain joins TRBV7-8 to TRBJ2-7, with 8 bases aligning to TRBD2. The CDR3 contains 15 residues. Germline CDR1 and CDR2: SGHVS and FQNEAQ. Trimming took 7 bases from V and 1 from J; bases not matched to a gene: 9. This chain's CDR3 is CASTRGGGGSYEQYF. DNA for the CDR3: TGTGCCAGCACCCGGGGGGGAGGAGGTTCCTACGAGCAGTACTTC.

The V gene is TRBV19, the J gene TRBJ2-3; D perhaps matches TRBD1 (5 bases). Trimming removed 4 bases from V and 0 bases from J, with 17 bases in between. The CDR3 totals 17 residues. Looked up from germline, CDR1 is LNHDA and CDR2 is SQIVND (reference sequence). CDR3 in amino acids: CASSTQTGLPSTDTQYF. The CDR3 region has the DNA TGTGCCAGTAGTACCCAAACAGGATTGCCTAGCACAGATACGCAGTATTTT.

This chain joins TRBV19 and TRBJ2-5; possibly TRBD1 for D (5 bases). The V and J ends lost 4 bases and 2 bases respectively, with 8 bases between them. CDR1 is LNHDA, CDR2 SQIVND, per germline (reference sequence). This CDR3 is built from 13 residues. CDR3 amino acids: CASSTDIQETQYF. The CDR3 DNA reads as TGTGCCAGTAGTACGGACATACAAGAGACCCAGTACTTC.

This chain uses TRBV19 with TRBJ2-5, with 9 nucleotides matching TRBD1. This CDR3 contains 18 residues. V trimming: 4 bases; J trimming: 3 bases; junction bases outside the gene matches: 15. Germline CDR1 is LNHDA and CDR2 is SQIVND (reference sequence). CDR3 nucleotides: TGTGCCAGTAGTACCATGAAGGTACAGGGGGCGCGTGAAGAGACCCAGTACTTC. As protein: CASSTMKVQGAREETQYF.

V and J are TRBV6-5 and TRBJ1-1, with D possibly matching TRBD1 (6 bases). The germline V and J ends were trimmed by 5 bases and 1 base, with 8 bases remaining between them. CDR3 length equals 13 residues. The V gene's germline CDR1 is MNHEY and CDR2 SVGAGI. The CDR3 sequence is CASSRTENTEAFF. The CDR3 coding sequence is TGTGCCAGCAGTAGGACAGAGAACACTGAAGCTTTCTTT.

The chain couples TRBV24-1 to TRBJ2-1; 10 bases match TRBD1. Germline V gene sequence: CDR1 KGHDR, CDR2 SFDVKD. J gave up 7 bases and V 3 bases, and 11 bases lay outside the gene matches. This CDR3 is built from 17 residues. CDR3 DNA: TGTGCCACCAGTGATCCGACGAGACAGGGGGCAGGGAATGAGCAGTTCTTC. Translating gives CATSDPTRQGAGNEQFF.

V and J are TRBV4-2 and TRBJ2-1; 9 bases align to TRBD2. The length of the CDR3 is 15 residues. Germline V lookup: CDR1 LGHNA, CDR2 YNFKEQ. After removal of 0 bases from V and 5 bases from J, the junction contained 2 bases not matched to a gene. CDR3 in DNA: TGTGCCAGCAGCCAAGAACTAGCGGGCAACAATGAGCAGTTCTTC. Amino acids: CASSQELAGNNEQFF.

V and J are TRBV28 and TRBJ1-2; tentative D call: TRBD1 (5 bases). The CDR3 covers 14 residues. V was shortened by 6 bases and J by 8 bases, with 19 bases between the two germline ends. Germline assignment: CDR1 MDHEN and CDR2 SYDVKM. As DNA, the CDR3 is TGTGCCAGCAGCACCTCCCCGGCAGGGCGCGGCTACACCTTC. Translating gives CASSTSPAGRGYTF.

The chain combines TRBV30 with TRBJ2-5; D gene uncertain. The CDR3 extends over 12 amino acids. CDR1 is GTSNPN and CDR2 is SVGIG in the germline V gene (reference sequence). V lost 2 bases, J lost 2 bases, and 6 bases lay in between. CDR3 loop: CAWSLDQETQYF. CDR3 sequence (DNA): TGTGCCTGGAGTCTAGATCAAGAGACCCAGTACTTC.

The chain employs TRBV5-1 and TRBJ2-1, with 13 bases matching TRBD2. This CDR3 has 16 amino acids. Trimming cost V 5 bases and J 1 base; bases outside gene matches: 3. Germline CDR1 and CDR2: SGHRS and YFSETQ. The CDR3: CASRRTSGSSYNEQFF. The CDR3 nucleotides read TGCGCCAGCAGACGGACTAGCGGGAGTTCCTACAATGAGCAGTTCTTC.

The rearrangement joins TRBV5-1 to TRBJ2-2; 12 bases are shared with TRBD2. The CDR3 runs 16 residues. Per germline, CDR1 SGHRS and CDR2 YFSETQ. The junction had 7 bases not matched to a gene; V was cut back by 5 bases and J by 5 bases. The CDR3 DNA reads as TGCGCCAGCAGAGAAACGGGACTAGCGGGTACCGGGGAGCTGTTTTTT. Translated: CASRETGLAGTGELFF.

This chain links TRBV29-1 with TRBJ2-3, with D uncertain. Germline V gene data show CDR1 as SQVTM and CDR2 as ANQGSEA. The V gene lost 0 bases and the J gene lost 2 bases, with 9 bases spanning the gap. The CDR3 length is 14 residues. The chain's CDR3 is CSVEDGAPTDTQYF. The CDR3 DNA reads as TGCAGCGTTGAAGACGGAGCGCCCACAGATACGCAGTATTTT.

The genes are TRBV19 and TRBJ2-1; 10 bases fit TRBD2. Germline assignment: CDR1 LNHDA and CDR2 SQIVND (reference sequence). The length of the CDR3 is 18 residues. The junction had 10 bases not matched to a gene; V was cut back by 3 bases and J by 2 bases. The CDR3 sequence: CASSMAASGRPPYNEQFF. For the CDR3, the DNA is TGTGCCAGTAGTATGGCGGCTAGCGGGAGACCCCCCTACAATGAGCAGTTCTTC.

The chain carries TRBV28 and TRBJ1-1; D might be TRBD1 (5 bases). The V end was cut by 7 bases, the J end by 1 base, with 10 bases between. Germline lookup yields CDR1 MDHEN and CDR2 SYDVKM. The CDR3 consists of 13 residues. The CDR3 region is CASTYTGNTEAFF. CDR3 in DNA: TGTGCCAGCACCTACACAGGGAACACTGAAGCTTTCTTT.

The chain is built from TRBV7-9 and TRBJ1-5; TRBD1 matches 10 bases. V gave up 1 base and J gave up 7 bases; unmatched junction bases: 7. CDR1 and CDR2 (germline): SEHNR, FQNEAQ (reference sequence). There are 16 residues in the CDR3. The chain's CDR3 is CASSLGGQGNKQPQHF. In DNA, the CDR3 is TGTGCCAGCAGCTTAGGGGGACAGGGGAATAAGCAGCCCCAGCATTTT.

The V gene is TRBV30, the J gene TRBJ2-7, with D possibly matching TRBD2 (5 bases). This CDR3 is built from 12 residues. Trimming pared 0 bases from V and 3 bases from J, leaving 6 bases between. Germline V CDR1 and CDR2: GTSNPN, SVGIG (reference sequence). The CDR3 loop reads CAWSVGIYEQYF. The CDR3 region has the DNA TGTGCCTGGAGTGTCGGGATCTACGAGCAGTACTTC.

J is TRBJ2-7 and V is TRBV6-1, with 9 nucleotides matching TRBD1. The V gene's germline CDR1 is MNHNS and CDR2 SASEGT. The J segment lost 2 bases and the V segment lost 5 bases, leaving 7 bases of the junction unmatched. This CDR3 has 15 residues. CDR3 amino acids: CASSNLGQGPYEQYF. The DNA of the CDR3 is TGTGCCAGCAGTAACCTGGGACAGGGACCCTACGAGCAGTACTTC.